This T cell receptor beta chain was recovered during a study of T cells in Graves' hyperthyroidism and ophthalmopathy. This clonotype came up a few times. Germline V gene lookup returns CDR1 SQVTM and CDR2 ANQGSEA. CDR3 length: 15 residues. J lost 5 bases, V lost 4 bases, and 12 bases had no gene match. The investigators amplified TCR beta CDR3 regions from RNA transcripts. The HTBI set primed first-round TCR CDR3 RT-PCR. TCRdb reanalysed the multiplex PCR reads using MiXCR and keeps one entry per CDR3 protein. The sample has about 320,000 distinct CDR3 sequences; about 15% are singletons. The TCR was taken from a young man with Graves' hyperthyroidism. Sequencing used blood. The chain uses TRBV29-1 and TRBJ2-5, with TRBD2 identical over 8 bases. The CDR3 region has the DNA TGCAGCGTTGGCGCGGGGGGAGGTCCGGAGGAGACCCAGTACTTC. Amino acids: CSVGAGGGPEETQYF. The full variable domain, rest sourced from reference TRBV29-1 and TRBJ2-5, is SAVISQKPSRDICQRGTSLTIQCQVDSQVTMMFWYRQQPGQSLTLIATANQGSEATYESGFVIDKFPISRPNLTFSTLTVSNMSPEDSSIYLCSVGAGGGPEETQYFGPGTRLLVL.